The 28 T cell receptor beta chains listed next were all sequenced from one sample in a study of response to subunit inactivated influenza vaccine. TCRdb re-derived calls from the RT-PCR reads in MiXCR, one entry per CDR3 protein. The sample consists of around 600,000 distinct CDR3 sequences, about 11% of them appearing once. This sample also appeared in a second study, on T cells expressing NK-cell markers. According to that study: In generating TCR beta cDNA, 5'RACE template switching with UMIs was used.

Sequencing was performed on PBMCs from blood, taken on the day of vaccination. The receptor set was obtained from a man aged 45-60 years who received an inactivated influenza vaccine.

The chain carries TRBV20-1 and TRBJ2-7; TRBD2 agrees at 8 bases. V lost 0 bases to trimming and J lost 6 bases; unmatched junction nucleotides: 4. Germline values: CDR1 DFQATT, CDR2 SNEGSKA (reference sequence). CDR3 length: 13 residues. Written as DNA, the CDR3 is TGCAGTGCTAGAGAGACTCTAGCGGGCGAGCAGTACTTC. Its protein product is CSARETLAGEQYF.

In its sample, this clonotype was seen a few times. One junction end does not reproduce the germline sequence, and a read error may be involved. The chain uses TRBV20-1 and TRBJ2-1; 9 positions agree with TRBD2. The CDR3 runs 16 residues. Germline V gene data show CDR1 as DFQATT and CDR2 as SNEGSKA (reference sequence). The CDR3 here is CSARDGSGSSYNEQFF. The CDR3 DNA follows: TGCAGTGCGAGAGATGGTAGCGGGAGCTCCTACAATGAGCAGTTCTTC.

This clonotype was observed a few times. The chain recombines TRBV10-3 with TRBJ2-3; TRBD2 matches 12 bases. This CDR3 has 15 amino acids. Per the germline V gene, CDR1 is ENHRY and CDR2 is SYGVKD. V lost 6 bases, J lost 2 bases, and 3 bases stayed unmatched. The CDR3 here is CAIRLAGGHTDTQYF. The CDR3 DNA reads TGTGCCATCAGACTAGCGGGGGGACACACAGATACGCAGTATTTT.

V and J are TRBV29-1 and TRBJ1-1, with a possible D match to TRBD1 (5 bases). CDR3 length: 15 residues. The V and J ends lost 0 bases and 4 bases respectively, with 15 bases between them. Germline V gene sequence: CDR1 SQVTM, CDR2 ANQGSEA. CDR3 in DNA: TGCAGCGTTGAAGATTTACTGGGACCGACCACTGAAGCTTTCTTT. Translation: CSVEDLLGPTTEAFF.

The CDR3 DNA reads TGCGCCAGCAGCTCCCTCGGCAGTGCTGGGGCCAACGTCCTGACTTTC. This sequence encodes CASSSLGSAGANVLTF. The gene calls are TRBV5-1 and TRBJ2-6; D not certain. This CDR3 region has 16 residues. Trimming shortened V by 3 bases and J by 2 bases, and 12 bases separated the two germline ends. CDR1 and CDR2 from the germline V gene are SGHRS and YFSETQ. The full variable domain, completed using reference TRBV5-1 and TRBJ2-6, is KAGVTQTPRYLIKTRGQQVTLSCSPISGHRSVSWYQQTPGQGLQFLFEYFSETQRNKGNFPGRFSGRQFSNSRSEMNVSTLELGDSALYLCASSSLGSAGANVLTFGAGSRLTVL.

This clonotype was observed many times. V and J are TRBV29-1 and TRBJ1-1; 9 nucleotides align to TRBD1. The CDR3 is 13 amino acids. The trim removed 7 bases at V and 3 bases at J, leaving 6 bases unmatched. CDR1 is SQVTM, CDR2 ANQGSEA, per germline. CDR3 in amino acids: CSGGTGYYTEAFF. CDR3 DNA: TGCAGCGGAGGGACAGGGTATTACACTGAAGCTTTCTTT.

Only a few counts were recorded for this clonotype. The chain recombines TRBV12-3 or TRBV12-4 with TRBJ2-7, with D perhaps matching TRBD2 (6 bases). Trimming shortened V by 8 bases and J by 4 bases, and 12 bases separated the two germline ends. The CDR3 contains 12 residues. CDR3 region: CASVGGGYEQYF. DNA of the CDR3: TGTGCCAGCGTCGGTGGGGGGTACGAGCAGTACTTC.

This clonotype was counted between two and nine times. This chain uses TRBV18 with TRBJ2-7; 8 bases agree with TRBD1. V shed 2 bases and J 0 bases; nucleotides not matched to a gene: 3. CDR3 length: 15 amino acids. In germline, CDR1 is KGHSH, CDR2 LQKENI. CDR3: CASSPGTGVSYEQYF. Written as DNA, the CDR3 is TGTGCCAGCTCACCAGGGACAGGCGTCTCCTACGAGCAGTACTTC.

This clonotype was observed many times. This chain joins TRBV6-5 and TRBJ2-3; D remains ambiguous. The V gene lost 0 bases and the J gene lost 3 bases, with 7 bases spanning the gap. Germline V lookup: CDR1 MNHEY, CDR2 SVGAGI. The CDR3 totals 14 residues. The CDR3 DNA is TGTGCCAGCAGTTACTCGCACGGGACAGATACGCAGTATTTT. It yields the protein CASSYSHGTDTQYF.

The J gene is TRBJ2-7, the V gene TRBV6-2 or TRBV6-3; 7 bases are shared with TRBD1. CDR1 is MNHEY, CDR2 SVGEGT, per germline. The CDR3 consists of 17 residues. J was trimmed by 2 bases and V by 4 bases; bases with no gene match: 14. The CDR3 DNA reads as TGTGCCAGCAGTTTAGGTCAACAGGGGACCACACCCTACGAGCAGTACTTC. Its translation: CASSLGQQGTTPYEQYF.

This clonotype was seen a handful of times. V and J are TRBV9 and TRBJ2-7; D is ambiguous. Per germline, CDR1 SGDLS and CDR2 YYNGEE. V dropped 3 bases and J dropped 7 bases, with 8 bases sitting between them. The CDR3 spans 11 residues. The CDR3 loop is CASSASAEQYF. DNA for the CDR3: TGTGCCAGCAGCGCGTCGGCGGAGCAGTACTTC.

This clonotype was seen more than once but under ten times. The chain uses TRBV15 and TRBJ2-7; 8 nucleotides match TRBD1. Germline assignment: CDR1 LNHNV and CDR2 YYDKDF (reference sequence). The CDR3 spans 14 residues. The V gene end was trimmed by 4 bases and the J gene end by 5 bases; junction bases not matched to a gene: 7. The CDR3 bases are TGTGCCACCAGCATTTACGGGACAGGCAACGAGCAGTACTTC. The encoded protein is CATSIYGTGNEQYF.

This clonotype appeared many times. The CDR3 is CASSSGQGGETQYF. The CDR3 nucleotides read TGTGCCAGCAGTTCGGGACAGGGAGGGGAGACCCAGTACTTC. The rearrangement joins TRBV2 to TRBJ2-5, with TRBD1 identical over 9 bases. V trimming: 5 bases; J trimming: 5 bases; junction bases outside the gene matches: 6. Germline V gene sequence: CDR1 SNHLY, CDR2 FYNNEI. This CDR3 contains 14 residues.

The V gene is TRBV6-1, the J gene TRBJ2-3; the match to TRBD2 covers 8 bases. V lost 8 bases and J lost 4; bases outside the gene matches: 11. Germline CDR1 MNHNS, CDR2 SASEGT. The CDR3 extends over 15 amino acids. The CDR3 protein is CASGPGLAFADTQYF. The CDR3 bases are TGTGCCAGCGGACCAGGACTAGCTTTTGCAGATACGCAGTATTTT.

The count of this clonotype is one. A much bigger clone sits one base away, suggesting this may be a read error. The rearrangement uses TRBV29-1 and TRBJ2-3, with 7 bases aligning to TRBD1. Germline CDR1 is SQVTM and CDR2 is ANQGSEA. There are 13 residues in the CDR3. The V segment lost 4 bases and the J segment 4 bases; nucleotides outside the gene matches: 5. The CDR3 region has the DNA TGCAGCGTTGTTCGGGACAGCGCAGATACGCAGTATTTT. It codes for CSVVRDSADTQYF.

This clonotype was found many times. This chain connects TRBV20-1 to TRBJ2-5, with D possibly being TRBD2 (6 bases). Trimming cost V 3 bases and J 5 bases, with 13 bases left between them. This CDR3 has 13 amino acids. CDR1 and CDR2 (germline): DFQATT, SNEGSKA (reference sequence). CDR3 amino acids: CSASPLARETQYF. In DNA form, the CDR3 reads TGCAGTGCTAGTCCCCTAGCGCGGGAGACCCAGTACTTC.

V usage is TRBV20-1 and J usage is TRBJ2-5; D gene unclear. V gave up 5 bases and J gave up 2 bases, with 12 bases separating them. CDR1 is DFQATT, CDR2 SNEGSKA, per germline (reference sequence). This CDR3 has 13 amino acids. CDR3 sequence (DNA): TGCAGTGCTCCCAGACACTTACAAGAGACCCAGTACTTC. This sequence encodes CSAPRHLQETQYF.

This clonotype was picked up a small number of times. The genes are TRBV3-1 and TRBJ2-7; D possibly uses TRBD1 or TRBD2 (5 bases each). Deletions cut 1 base from V and 2 bases from J, with 12 bases between. The CDR3 runs to 15 residues. Germline loops: CDR1 LGHDT, CDR2 YNNKEL (reference sequence). The chain's CDR3 is CASSQAQGVTYEQYF. The CDR3 bases are TGTGCCAGCAGCCAAGCCCAGGGAGTCACCTACGAGCAGTACTTC.

The rearrangement uses TRBV6-1 and TRBJ2-3; 7 bases match TRBD2. The CDR3 has 14 residues. In germline, CDR1 is MNHNS, CDR2 SASEGT. Unmatched junction bases numbered 3, after V lost 6 bases and J lost 0 bases. The CDR3 is CASRLAASTDTQYF. The DNA of the CDR3 is TGTGCCAGCAGGCTAGCGGCCAGCACAGATACGCAGTATTTT.

The rearrangement links TRBV2 to TRBJ1-5; 9 bases line up with TRBD1. Germline assignment: CDR1 SNHLY and CDR2 FYNNEI. This CDR3 has 13 residues. V shed 4 bases and J 7 bases; nucleotides not matched to a gene: 2. This CDR3 is CASSGTGEQPQHF. The CDR3 region has the DNA TGTGCCAGCAGTGGGACAGGGGAACAGCCCCAGCATTTT. Drawing the rest from reference TRBV2 and TRBJ1-5, the complete variable domain is EPEVTQTPSHQVTQMGQEVILRCVPISNHLYFYWYRQILGQKVEFLVSFYNNEISEKSEIFDDQFSVERPDGSNFTLKIRSTKLEDSAMYFCASSGTGEQPQHFGDGTRLSIL.

This clonotype appeared many times. The chain combines TRBV12-3 or TRBV12-4 with TRBJ2-5, with TRBD2 matching over 11 bases. J gave up 4 bases and V 1 base, and 17 bases lay outside the gene matches. This CDR3 has 20 residues. In nucleotides, the CDR3 is TGTGCCAGCAGTTTAGGTCTTAGGGGACTAGCGGATCCCTGGGGAGAGACCCAGTACTTC. It codes for CASSLGLRGLADPWGETQYF.

This clonotype was found a few times. This sequence joins TRBV12-3 or TRBV12-4 and TRBJ2-1; either TRBD1 or TRBD2 may fit D (5 bases each). The CDR3 consists of 13 residues. Trimming stripped 5 bases from V and 12 bases from J, with 17 bases between. The CDR3 here is CASSPTPRGTQFF. CDR3 DNA sequence: TGTGCCAGCAGTCCCACACCCCGGGGCACGCAGTTCTTC.

This clonotype turned up a few times. The J gene is TRBJ1-1, the V gene TRBV20-1; D may be TRBD1 (5 bases). The CDR3 extends over 13 amino acids. CDR1 and CDR2 from the germline V gene are DFQATT and SNEGSKA (reference sequence). V was clipped by 5 bases and J by 7 bases, with 17 bases between them. CDR3 nucleotides: TGCAGTGCTGTAGAGGTAAGGGGATATGAAGCTTTCTTT. Encoded protein: CSAVEVRGYEAFF.

This clonotype was seen only a few times. CDR3 region: CASSLAGAGGLAKNIQYF. CDR3 bases: TGTGCCAGCAGTTTAGCAGGGGCGGGGGGGCTAGCCAAAAACATTCAGTACTTC. The chain has TRBV27 and TRBJ2-4, with 9 bases lining up with TRBD2. CDR1 is MNHEY, CDR2 SMNVEV, per germline (reference sequence). V shed 2 bases and J 0 bases; nucleotides not matched to a gene: 8. The CDR3 is 18 amino acids.

This clonotype was counted a few times. This chain uses TRBV20-1 with TRBJ2-5, with D uncertain. Germline V gene sequence: CDR1 DFQATT, CDR2 SNEGSKA (reference sequence). This CDR3 contains 15 residues. V gave up 0 bases and J gave up 1 base, with 12 bases separating them. This chain's CDR3 is CSARDPTEFQETQYF. In nucleotides, the CDR3 is TGCAGTGCTAGAGATCCTACGGAGTTCCAAGAGACCCAGTACTTC.

The chain uses TRBV5-6 and TRBJ2-1, with D possibly matching TRBD2 (5 bases). The V gene's germline CDR1 is SGHDT and CDR2 YYEEEE. The CDR3 length is 14 residues. The V gene lost 1 base and the J gene lost 6 bases, with 11 bases spanning the gap. CDR3: CASSLLEAGNEQFF. The CDR3 DNA reads TGTGCCAGCAGCTTGTTGGAGGCCGGCAATGAGCAGTTCTTC.

J is TRBJ2-1 and V is TRBV11-1; the match to TRBD2 covers 7 bases. CDR1 SGHAT and CDR2 FQDESV come from the germline V gene (reference sequence). CDR3 length: 15 amino acids. J was trimmed by 4 bases and V by 5 bases; bases with no gene match: 8. In DNA, the CDR3 is TGTGCCAGCAGCGGGGGTGGGAGGGTATACAATGAGCAGTTCTTC. It encodes CASSGGGRVYNEQFF.

This clonotype was recorded at least ten times. This sequence joins TRBV5-1 and TRBJ2-1; D remains ambiguous. Germline values: CDR1 SGHRS, CDR2 YFSETQ. V lost 2 bases to trimming and J lost 0 bases, with 12 bases between them. This CDR3 contains 16 residues. The DNA of the CDR3 is TGCGCCAGCAGCTTCATGGCGTCCAGCTCCTACAATGAGCAGTTCTTC. This encodes CASSFMASSSYNEQFF.